Each of the 28 T cell receptor beta chains below was sequenced from the same sample in a study of CD8+ T cells in alopecia areata (dated 2018 in TCRdb). The method was the immunoSEQ multiplex PCR assay. RNA was extracted from all samples and reverse transcribed into cDNA as template for TCR sequencing. Imported from immuneACCESS, the table was reduced by TCRdb to in-frame sequences with V and J called. These copies leave out some clones; in studies compared against another copy, an unresolved V gene accounts for under half, and the cause of the remainder is not known. Within this sample are some 190,000 clones, with 60% of them counted one time only. Around 0.92% of the sample rests with the top ten. The label giving this sample's time point can be read as: 20 to 30 weeks on oral tofacitinib. The meaning of the sample's treatment or condition label: oral pan-JAK inhibitor, 5-10 mg twice daily. This specimen consisted of CD4+ T cells sorted from blood, obtained at week 24, from a patient treated with tofacitinib. Source of these receptors: a human donor with alopecia areata.

The chain carries TRBV11-3 and TRBJ2-5; 10 bases fit TRBD2. J was trimmed by 3 bases and V by 5 bases; bases with no gene match: 12. The CDR3 is 17 residues long. The germline CDR1 and CDR2 sequences are SGHNT and YENEEA. The CDR3 spells CASSKIISGGSKETQYF. For the CDR3, the DNA is TGTGCCAGCAGCAAGATAATTAGCGGGGGGTCTAAAGAGACCCAGTACTTC. The entire variable domain, with the rest obtained from reference TRBV11-3 and TRBJ2-5, is as follows: EAGVVQSPRYKIIEKKQPVAFWCNPISGHNTLYWYLQNLGQGPELLIRYENEEAVDDSQLPKDRFSAERLKGVDSTLKIQPAELGDSAVYLCASSKIISGGSKETQYFGPGTRLLVL.

The V gene is TRBV30, the J gene TRBJ1-4; 8 positions match TRBD1. Germline V lookup: CDR1 GTSNPN, CDR2 SVGIG (reference sequence). The trim removed 4 bases at V and 5 bases at J, leaving 6 bases unmatched. The CDR3 has 14 amino acids. The CDR3 bases are TGTGCCTGGAACGGGGACAGGCCGAATGAAAAACTGTTTTTT. Its protein product is CAWNGDRPNEKLFF.

The rearrangement uses TRBV29-1 and TRBJ2-7; 7 bases map to TRBD1. CDR1 and CDR2 from the germline V gene are SQVTM and ANQGSEA. The J segment lost 6 bases and the V segment lost 4 bases, leaving 9 bases of the junction unmatched. This CDR3 has 13 amino acids. CDR3 loop: CSVAELTGREQYF. The CDR3 nucleotides are TGCAGCGTTGCGGAATTGACAGGGCGCGAGCAGTACTTC.

The chain is built from TRBV5-1 and TRBJ1-1; D may be TRBD1 (5 bases). Per the germline V gene, CDR1 is SGHRS and CDR2 is YFSETQ. Deletions cut 0 bases from V and 6 bases from J, with 15 bases between. This CDR3 has 15 residues. CDR3 amino acids: CASSLAVGEGAEAFF. The DNA of the CDR3 is TGCGCCAGCAGCTTGGCCGTAGGGGAGGGAGCTGAAGCTTTCTTT.

The gene calls are TRBV29-1 and TRBJ1-2; D remains unclear. The germline CDR1 and CDR2 sequences are SQVTM and ANQGSEA. This CDR3 region has 11 residues. V shed 1 base and J shed 4 bases, with 4 bases lying between them. CDR3 sequence: CSVEVGYGYTF. CDR3 coding DNA: TGCAGCGTTGAAGTAGGCTATGGCTACACCTTC.

V and J are TRBV21-1 and TRBJ2-3; the tabulated D call, TRBD1, remains unverified against the DNA. TRBV21-1 is shown as a pseudogene. This CDR3 contains 16 residues. In DNA, the CDR3 is TGTGCCAGCAGCAACCCAGGTCTTACATCCCCAGATACGCAGTATTTT. It is translated as CASSNPGLTSPDTQYF.

V usage is TRBV5-1 and J usage is TRBJ2-1; D perhaps matches TRBD2 (5 bases). The CDR3 has 16 amino acids. V was shortened by 0 bases and J by 7 bases, with 17 bases between the two germline ends. Germline CDR1 is SGHRS and CDR2 is YFSETQ. The CDR3 reads CASSLGIRGLGNEQFF. As DNA, the CDR3 is TGCGCCAGCAGCTTGGGGATACGAGGGTTAGGGAATGAGCAGTTCTTC. The full variable domain, its missing parts supplied by reference TRBV5-1 and TRBJ2-1, is KAGVTQTPRYLIKTRGQQVTLSCSPISGHRSVSWYQQTPGQGLQFLFEYFSETQRNKGNFPGRFSGRQFSNSRSEMNVSTLELGDSALYLCASSLGIRGLGNEQFFGPGTRLTVL.

The rearrangement links TRBV25-1 to TRBJ2-7; D is uncertain. V lost 5 bases, J lost 5 bases, and 10 bases lay in between. There are 12 residues in the CDR3. Germline V lookup: CDR1 MGHDK, CDR2 SYGVNS. CDR3: CASSSLSHEQYF. Written as DNA, the CDR3 is TGTGCCAGCAGTTCGCTATCGCACGAGCAGTACTTC.

The chain recombines TRBV4-3 with TRBJ2-7; perhaps TRBD1 as D (6 bases). V shed 0 bases and J shed 0 bases, with 12 bases lying between them. This CDR3 is 16 amino acids long. Per germline, CDR1 LGHNA and CDR2 YSLEER. The CDR3 sequence is CASSQELGDTSYEQYF. In nucleotides, the CDR3 is TGCGCCAGCAGCCAAGAACTAGGGGACACCTCCTACGAGCAGTACTTC.

V gene TRBV7-2 combines with J gene TRBJ2-5; 10 positions agree with TRBD2. Trimming cost V 5 bases and J 4 bases; bases outside gene matches: 10. The germline V gene encodes CDR1 SGHTA and CDR2 FQGNSA. This CDR3 is 16 amino acids long. The CDR3 reads CASSVERGGLGETQYF. CDR3 coding DNA: TGTGCCAGCAGCGTCGAGCGGGGGGGCCTTGGAGAGACCCAGTACTTC.

The genes are TRBV6-6 and TRBJ2-7; tentatively, D is TRBD1 (6 bases). The CDR3 sequence is 16 residues long. V was clipped by 2 bases and J by 0 bases, with 14 bases between them. Germline CDR1 MNHNY, CDR2 SVGAGI (reference sequence). The CDR3 sequence is CASSYRQGHLSYEQYF. The DNA for the CDR3 is TGTGCCAGCAGTTACCGGCAGGGACATCTCTCCTACGAGCAGTACTTC.

This clone appeared a few times. The chain employs TRBV19 and TRBJ1-5, with 9 nucleotides matching TRBD1. The CDR3 sequence is 15 residues long. V lost 6 bases and J lost 1; bases outside the gene matches: 4. The V gene's germline CDR1 is LNHDA and CDR2 SQIVND (reference sequence). In DNA form, the CDR3 reads TGTGCCAGTAGAGCCGGGACAGGGAGCAATCAGCCCCAGCATTTT. Translated: CASRAGTGSNQPQHF. Full variable domain (rest looked up from reference TRBV19 and TRBJ1-5): DGGITQSPKYLFRKEGQNVTLSCEQNLNHDAMYWYRQDPGQGLRLIYYSQIVNDFQKGDIAEGYSVSREKKESFPLTVTSAQKNPTAFYLCASRAGTGSNQPQHFGDGTRLSIL.

The chain recombines TRBV30 with TRBJ2-7, with a tentative D call TRBD1 (5 bases). The length of the CDR3 is 14 residues. Germline lookup yields CDR1 GTSNPN and CDR2 SVGIG (reference sequence). V lost 1 base and J 2 bases, leaving 12 bases between the germline ends. CDR3 sequence reads: CAWSAQTVTYEQYF. The CDR3 region has the DNA TGTGCCTGGAGTGCACAGACAGTTACCTACGAGCAGTACTTC.

This chain joins TRBV29-1 and TRBJ2-1, with a possible D match to TRBD2 (5 bases). The CDR3 runs 10 residues. V lost 4 bases and J lost 9, with 7 bases in between. Germline V gene data show CDR1 as SQVTM and CDR2 as ANQGSEA. DNA of the CDR3: TGCAGCGTTGGAGGGCTTGAGCAGTTCTTC. It translates to CSVGGLEQFF.

There are a few counts of this clone. J is TRBJ2-5 and V is TRBV15; D possibly uses TRBD1 or TRBD2 (6 bases each). The V end was cut by 7 bases, the J end by 5 bases, with 20 bases between. The CDR3 loop spans 15 amino acids. Looked up from germline, CDR1 is LNHNV and CDR2 is YYDKDF (reference sequence). CDR3 loop: CATTGSGGLGETQYF. In DNA form, the CDR3 reads TGTGCCACCACAGGTAGTGGGGGGCTCGGGGAGACCCAGTACTTC.

In nucleotides, the CDR3 is TGCAGCGTTGAAGGGACTAGCGGGCGGGATACGCAGTATTTT. Protein: CSVEGTSGRDTQYF. The V call is TRBV29-1, the J call TRBJ2-3; 11 nucleotides agree with TRBD2. The ends lost 1 base at V and 6 bases at J; junction bases unmatched: 3. The germline V gene has CDR1 SQVTM and CDR2 ANQGSEA. The CDR3 has 14 amino acids.

V gene TRBV29-1 combines with J gene TRBJ1-2; the D is unclear. The V gene's germline CDR1 is SQVTM and CDR2 ANQGSEA. The CDR3 sequence is 13 residues long. Trimming took 5 bases from V and 4 from J, leaving 14 bases between them. The CDR3 here is CSVLFIGSYGYTF. Written as DNA, the CDR3 is TGCAGCGTTCTATTTATCGGGTCCTATGGCTACACCTTC.

The V call is TRBV18, the J call TRBJ2-1, with D tentatively TRBD2 (5 bases). The germline gives CDR1 KGHSH, CDR2 LQKENI. With 6 bases removed from V and 7 bases from J, the gap between germline ends came to 10 bases. This CDR3 has 12 residues. Here the CDR3 DNA reads TGTGCCAGCTCGTGGACTCAAAATGAGCAGTTCTTC. This gives the protein CASSWTQNEQFF. The whole variable domain, filled in from reference TRBV18 and TRBJ2-1, reads NAGVMQNPRHLVRRRGQEARLRCSPMKGHSHVYWYRQLPEEGLKFMVYLQKENIIDESGMPKERFSAEFPKEGPSILRIQQVVRGDSAAYFCASSWTQNEQFFGPGTRLTVL.

This clone was observed a handful of times. V usage is TRBV20-1 and J usage is TRBJ1-1; no clear D gene. Per the germline V gene, CDR1 is DFQATT and CDR2 is SNEGSKA (reference sequence). The CDR3 length is 10 residues. V lost 6 bases, J lost 11 bases, and 13 bases lay in between. The CDR3 coding sequence is TGCAGTGCCGATTCCCAGACGGCTTTCTTT. This sequence encodes CSADSQTAFF.

In DNA form, the CDR3 reads TGTGCCAGCAGCTTATCAGGGAGCTCTGGAAACACCATATATTTT. Amino acids: CASSLSGSSGNTIYF. The gene calls are TRBV7-2 and TRBJ1-3; D might be TRBD1 (5 bases). Trimming stripped 2 bases from V and 0 bases from J, with 8 bases between. This CDR3 has 15 residues. In germline, CDR1 is SGHTA, CDR2 FQGNSA.

The rearrangement uses TRBV15 and TRBJ1-4; no firm D call. V was clipped by 0 bases and J by 6 bases, with 8 bases between them. The CDR3 has 14 residues. The V gene's germline CDR1 is LNHNV and CDR2 YYDKDF (reference sequence). As DNA, the CDR3 is TGTGCCACCAGCAGAGAGCAAGTCGATGAAAAACTGTTTTTT. Its protein product is CATSREQVDEKLFF.

This sequence joins TRBV7-2 and TRBJ2-7; 10 bases match TRBD1. CDR1 and CDR2 (germline): SGHTA, FQGNSA. Trimming cost V 0 bases and J 4 bases; bases outside gene matches: 9. This CDR3 has 17 amino acids. CDR3: CASSLALRDRGGYEQYF. As DNA, the CDR3 is TGTGCCAGCAGCTTAGCGCTCAGGGACAGGGGAGGGTACGAGCAGTACTTC. Full variable domain (remainder filled in from reference TRBV7-2 and TRBJ2-7): GAGVSQSPSNKVTEKGKDVELRCDPISGHTALYWYRQSLGQGLEFLIYFQGNSAPDKSGLPSDRFSAERTGGSVSTLTIQRTQQEDSAVYLCASSLALRDRGGYEQYFGPGTRLTVT.

This clone appeared once. The CDR3 reads CASSLDTDNEQFF. The CDR3 DNA reads as TGTGCCAGCAGCTTAGATACAGACAATGAGCAGTTCTTC. V usage is TRBV7-7 and J usage is TRBJ2-1, with D unresolved. Germline assignment: CDR1 SSHAT and CDR2 FNYEAQ (reference sequence). CDR3 size: 13 residues. The V end was cut by 1 base, the J end by 5 bases, with 6 bases between.

The V gene is TRBV29-1, the J gene TRBJ2-3; D remains ambiguous. V shed 6 bases and J shed 3 bases, with 7 bases lying between them. This CDR3 has 11 amino acids. Per the germline V gene, CDR1 is SQVTM and CDR2 is ANQGSEA. CDR3 DNA sequence: TGCAGCGTGGACGGGACAGATACGCAGTATTTT. It codes for CSVDGTDTQYF.

The chain employs TRBV7-2 and TRBJ2-7; no definite D call. Germline V gives CDR1 SGHTA, CDR2 FQGNSA. The CDR3 has 15 residues. V dropped 4 bases and J dropped 1 base, with 14 bases sitting between them. The CDR3 sequence: CASSSLPGTSYEQYF. The CDR3 nucleotides read TGTGCCAGCAGCTCCCTTCCGGGCACGTCCTACGAGCAGTACTTC.

In DNA form, the CDR3 reads TGTGCCAGCAGCTACCCCGGGACTGCTACAGATACGCAGTATTTT. Amino acids: CASSYPGTATDTQYF. The chain links TRBV7-9 to TRBJ2-3; TRBD2 might be the D (6 bases). Deletions cut 4 bases from V and 3 bases from J, with 14 bases between. The CDR3 length is 15 residues. Germline-derived CDR1 and CDR2 are SEHNR and FQNEAQ (reference sequence).

In this sample, this clone turned up once. The rearrangement uses TRBV9 and TRBJ2-7; D remains unclear. The CDR3 spans 13 residues. Germline CDR1 is SGDLS and CDR2 is YYNGEE. V dropped 4 bases and J dropped 1 base, with 9 bases sitting between them. CDR3 region: CASSLHPSYEQYF. CDR3 bases: TGTGCCAGCAGCTTGCACCCGTCCTACGAGCAGTACTTC.

Written as DNA, the CDR3 is TGTGCCAGCAGTGTTTATGGGATTAGTGAGCAGTTCTTC. It encodes CASSVYGISEQFF. V and J are TRBV27 and TRBJ2-1; unclear D gene. Germline assignment: CDR1 MNHEY and CDR2 SMNVEV (reference sequence). Trimming cost V 5 bases and J 9 bases, with 14 bases left between them. The CDR3 totals 13 residues.